This TCR beta chain was obtained from a study of T cells in Graves' hyperthyroidism and ophthalmopathy. CDR1 is SGHAT and CDR2 is FQNNGV in the germline V gene. CDR3 size: 15 residues. J lost 7 bases, V lost 4 bases, and 4 bases had no gene match. TCR beta CDR3 region amplification was performed from RNA transcripts. Primed by the HTBI set, a first-round RT-PCR was run on the TCR CDR3. MiXCR was run by TCRdb on the multiplex PCR reads, yielding one entry per CDR3 protein. The sample yields 480,000 or so distinct CDR3 sequences, 46% seen once. This clonotype was detected ten times or more. V and J are TRBV11-2 and TRBJ2-2, with 12 bases aligning to TRBD2. This TCR came from an adult woman with Graves' disease, either hyperthyroidism or ophthalmopathy (not recorded which). The sequencing sample was made of peripheral blood or thyroid tissue (not recorded which). The CDR3 reads CASSSTSGRGGELFF. The CDR3 DNA reads TGTGCCAGCAGCTCGACTAGCGGGAGAGGCGGGGAGCTGTTTTTT.